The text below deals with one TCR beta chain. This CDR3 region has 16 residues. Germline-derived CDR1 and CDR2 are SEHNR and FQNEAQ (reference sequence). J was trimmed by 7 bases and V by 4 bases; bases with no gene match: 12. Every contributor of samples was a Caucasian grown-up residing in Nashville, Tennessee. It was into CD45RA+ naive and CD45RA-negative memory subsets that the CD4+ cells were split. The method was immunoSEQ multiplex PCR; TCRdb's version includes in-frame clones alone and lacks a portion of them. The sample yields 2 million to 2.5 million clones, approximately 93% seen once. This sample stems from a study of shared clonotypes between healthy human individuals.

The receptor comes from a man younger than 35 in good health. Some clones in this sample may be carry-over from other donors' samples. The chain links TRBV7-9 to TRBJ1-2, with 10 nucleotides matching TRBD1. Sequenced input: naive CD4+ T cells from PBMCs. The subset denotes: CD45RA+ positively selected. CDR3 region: CASSSGSGQGLGGYTF. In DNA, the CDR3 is TGTGCCAGCAGCTCAGGATCGGGACAGGGGCTCGGTGGCTACACCTTC.